Listed below are T cell receptor beta chains from one sample, sequenced in a study of Ad26.COV2.S vaccination and SARS-CoV-2 variants. Profiled with immunoSEQ multiplex PCR; TCRdb holds only in-frame clones, not every one. The table has under 600,000 clones, 80% to 90% seen once. The sample here was peripheral blood, taken in a trial of Ad26.COV2.S vaccine versus placebo. Receptor source: a person aged 18-65 years who received the Ad26.COV2.S COVID-19 vaccine or a placebo. Each CDR3 is given with its conserved first and last residue. A D gene is named only where the DNA matches it firmly.

D gene | J gene | V gene | CDR3 protein | CDR3 DNA
TRBD1 | TRBJ1-2 | TRBV7-9 | CASSLGRQGNGYTF | TGTGCCAGCAGCTTAGGAAGACAGGGAAACGGCTACACCTTC
. | TRBJ2-6 | TRBV11-2 | CASSLWASGANVLTF | TGTGCCAGCAGCTTATGGGCGTCTGGGGCCAACGTCCTGACTTTC
. | TRBJ1-1 | TRBV18 | CASSPWGGSTEAFF | TGTGCCAGCTCACCCTGGGGCGGGAGCACTGAAGCTTTCTTT
. | TRBJ2-3 | TRBV7-3 | CASSLWGRGTDTQYF | TGTGCCAGCAGCTTATGGGGACGGGGCACAGATACGCAGTATTTT
. | TRBJ2-7 | TRBV7-9 | CASSLVVGGYEQYF | TGTGCCAGCAGCTTAGTTGTTGGTGGCTACGAGCAGTACTTC
. | TRBJ2-6 | TRBV27 | CASSLFSQGSSGANVLTF | TGTGCCAGCAGTTTATTCTCCCAGGGAAGCTCTGGGGCCAACGTCCTGACTTTC
. | TRBJ1-5 | TRBV28 | CASSLVGARNQPQHF | TGTGCCAGCAGTTTAGTGGGGGCACGCAATCAGCCCCAGCATTTT
. | TRBJ2-2 | TRBV6-5 | CASSYSYGTGELFF | TGTGCCAGCAGTTATTCATATGGGACCGGGGAGCTGTTTTTT
TRBD2 | TRBJ2-2 | TRBV11-2 | CASSLRGRANNTGELFF | TGTGCCAGCAGCTTACGCGGGAGGGCTAATAACACCGGGGAGCTGTTTTTT
. | TRBJ2-3 | TRBV19 | CASSRLAKTPKADTQYF | TGTGCCAGTAGTAGGCTGGCGAAGACCCCTAAGGCAGATACGCAGTATTTT
TRBD2 | TRBJ2-3 | TRBV7-8 | CASSRTSGAQYF | TGTGCCAGCAGCCGGACTAGCGGGGCGCAGTATTTT
TRBD1 | TRBJ1-1 | TRBV18 | CASSPQGADTEAFF | TGTGCCAGCTCGCCTCAGGGGGCGGACACTGAAGCTTTCTTT